This TCR beta chain was found in a study of Tregs in tolerant kidney transplant recipients. Turning to this clone: The read ends 3 residues before the CDR3 terminus; that terminus is restored from the germline J gene.

This CDR3 comprises 16 residues. Deletions cut 1 base from V and 2 bases from J, with 14 bases between. From germline, CDR1 is GTSNPN and CDR2 SVGIG (reference sequence). Sequenced by immunoSEQ multiplex PCR; TCRdb stores in-frame clones only, minus some. Here the sample table reports 25,000 to 35,000 clones. The source material was CD8+ T cells from blood, sampled before the transplant. This chain uses TRBV30 with TRBJ2-2; D not certain. This receptor was taken from a human donor who received a combined kidney and bone marrow transplant. Partial CDR3 DNA: TGTGCCTGGAGTGAATTGTTCCCCGGTAACACCGGGGAG. Protein sequence: CAWSELFPGNTGE. The full-length CDR3 reads as CAWSELFPGNTGELFF. Combining the CDR3 with reference TRBV30 and TRBJ2-2 gives the whole variable domain SQTIHQWPATLVQPVGSPLSLECTVEGTSNPNLYWYRQAAGRGLQLLFYSVGIGQISSEVPQNLSASRPQDRQFILSSKKLLLSDSGFYLCAWSELFPGNTGELFFGEGSRLTVL.